This T cell receptor (beta chain) is drawn from a study of cytotoxic CD8 clonotypes in ibrutinib-treated CLL. Turning to the study itself: Samples had a mean of around 280,000 productive templates and tens of thousands of productive rearrangements.

Clones were sequenced by immunoSEQ multiplex PCR, and TCRdb holds only the in-frame ones, with some missing. The data hold around 91,000 clones, with about 86% observed a single time. Germline CDR1 and CDR2: MDHEN and SYDVKM. The length of the CDR3 is 12 residues. Trimming cost V 2 bases and J 8 bases, with 9 bases left between them. The source material was PBMCs, sampled before ibrutinib treatment. The receptor was isolated from a human donor with chronic lymphocytic leukemia. This chain joins TRBV28 and TRBJ1-2; D is undetermined. In DNA, the CDR3 is TGTGCCAGCAGTTTACGGACGGGAGGCTACACCTTC. Translated, it gives CASSLRTGGYTF.